This T cell receptor beta chain was observed in a study of Ad26.COV2.S vaccination and SARS-CoV-2 variants (dated by TCRdb to the early 2020s). As for the study more broadly: Donors in the vaccine arm were drawn from COV1001, a multicentre, randomized, double-blind, placebo-controlled phase I-IIa trial testing Ad26.COV2.S in healthy adults. Ad26.COV2.S was given intramuscularly at 5x10^10 or 1x10^11 viral particles, as a single shot or as two shots 56 days apart. The specificity and breadth of SARS-CoV-2-reactive T cell receptors after Ad26.COV2.S vaccination were assessed by TCRbeta repertoire sequencing. A total of some 30 samples were included in the TCR-sequenced set, comprising 19 Ad26.COV2.S vaccine recipients, 5 placebo recipients and 8 SARS-CoV-2 convalescent individuals. Trial participants were randomized into five groups of five, in which low-dose or high-dose Ad26.COV2.S was given once or twice, or placebo was given on both occasions. Throughout the experiments and outcome assessment, investigators stayed blinded to trial group allocation.

This clone was found once. Its antigen is still unknown. Base qualities are missing; no much larger clone stands one base away. The treatment or condition label here, explained by the study, means: 19 received Ad26.COV2.S at low or high dose, single or two shots; 5 received placebo; per-sample allocation not given. For vaccine and placebo recipients, repertoires were sequenced using samples collected on day 63 after the first injection. Cohort 1b enrolled 20 to 30 adults aged 18-55 years at a single site in Boston, USA, between 29 July and 7 August 2020. Ad26.COV2.S was a replication-incompetent adenovirus type 26 vector expressing a prefusion-stabilized SARS-CoV-2 spike protein from the original Wuhan strain. V lost 8 bases and J lost 4 bases, and the count of bases not matched to a germline gene is 8. Its CDR3 holds 14 amino acids, cysteine through phenylalanine. The sequence is cut down to CDR3 DNA, 42 bases in frame from base 1. The germline V gene provides CDR1 MNHEY and CDR2 SVGAGI.

TCRbeta CDR3 regions were sequenced with the immunoSEQ Assay. After extraction, genomic DNA underwent amplification by bias-controlled multiplex PCR, followed by high-throughput sequencing. As for the authors' bioinformatics: To quantify the absolute abundance of every unique TCRbeta CDR3 region, sequences were collapsed and filtered. T cell fraction was estimated by normalization of TCRbeta template counts to usable DNA, with usable DNA being measured through amplification of reference genes present in all nucleated cells. Repertoire TCRs were annotated as SARS-CoV-2-specific by exact matching of V gene, CDR3 amino acid sequence and J gene to a known reactive TCR set. The reference SARS-CoV-2 TCR set came from MIRA and was filtered for enrichment in COVID-19-positive ImmuneCODE repertoires, removing public or cross-reactive TCRs. Using the MIRA antigens, annotated TCRs were further analysed by specific ORF or by position within an ORF. Depth was the summed frequency of annotated unique rearrangements, while breadth was defined as annotated unique rearrangements over total unique productive rearrangements. Group comparisons of TCR breadth used two-sided Wilcoxon rank-sum tests. What TCRdb holds here is the immuneACCESS table cut down to in-frame rearrangements. Part of the clones is not present; checked against another copy, under half of the missing clones reflect an unresolved V gene, and the others are unexplained. The V and J calls and clone size come from that table; D and trimming were worked out from the DNA. In this sample the table shows roughly 700,000 clones, roughly nine tenths of which occur a single time. Of the sample, about 1.5% falls within the top ten clones.

Paper-wide results and their limitations: It was noted by the authors that total T cell responses may have been underestimated by the TCR breadth and depth analyses. Higher spike-specific TCR breadth was observed in Ad26.COV2.S recipients than in placebo recipients (P = 0.0014). After vaccination, spike-specific CD8+ and CD4+ T cell responses were reported to show substantial breadth. Comparable non-spike TCR breadth was observed between vaccine and placebo recipients, consistent with only spike being contained in the vaccine. The study lacked the statistical power to compare responses across vaccine doses or regimens.

In this chain, TRBV6-5 is recombined with TRBJ1-2; 9 nucleotides in the junction match TRBD1. The specimen comprised peripheral blood, sampled in a trial of Ad26.COV2.S vaccine versus placebo. This TCR was recovered from a person between 18 and 59 years old who received the Ad26.COV2.S COVID-19 vaccine or a placebo. CDR3 reads: CASGYRDRAYGYTF. The DNA sequence is TGTGCCAGCGGGTACCGGGACAGGGCCTATGGCTACACCTTC.